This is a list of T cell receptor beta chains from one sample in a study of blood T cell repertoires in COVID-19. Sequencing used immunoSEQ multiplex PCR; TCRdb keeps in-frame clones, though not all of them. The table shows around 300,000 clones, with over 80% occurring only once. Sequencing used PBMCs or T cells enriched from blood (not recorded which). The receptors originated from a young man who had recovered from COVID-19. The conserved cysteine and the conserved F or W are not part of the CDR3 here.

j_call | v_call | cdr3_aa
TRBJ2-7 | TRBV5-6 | ASSPDRSSYEQY
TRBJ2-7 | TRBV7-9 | ASSLGSGGDSYEQY
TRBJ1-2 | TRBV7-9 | ASSRTGVGGYGYT
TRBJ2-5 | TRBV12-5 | ASGGTSGGQETQY
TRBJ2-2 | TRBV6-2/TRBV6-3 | ASSYIHQGGTGELF
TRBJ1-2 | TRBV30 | AWSASRYYGYT
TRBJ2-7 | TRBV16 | ASSQGVSASSYEQY
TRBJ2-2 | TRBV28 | ASTPDIWNTGELF
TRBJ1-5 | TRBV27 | ASSFDRGPGQPQH
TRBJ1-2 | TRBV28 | ASSSNDGLGARFGYT
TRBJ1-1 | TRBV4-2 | ASSQENPGALGEAF
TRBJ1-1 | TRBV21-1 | ASSTRWWDTLPDTEAF
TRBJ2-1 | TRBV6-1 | ASSEGRGTGGKQF
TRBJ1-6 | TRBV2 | ASSAGYNSPLH
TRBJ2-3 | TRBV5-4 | ASSFGLPSTDTQY
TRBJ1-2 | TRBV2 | ASREDGNYGYT
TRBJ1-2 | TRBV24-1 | ATSDPGTGDRYGYT
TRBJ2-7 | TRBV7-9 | ASSSQGPLAGLEQY
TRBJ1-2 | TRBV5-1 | ASSRTESYGYT
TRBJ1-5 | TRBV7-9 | ASSLGGEQPQH
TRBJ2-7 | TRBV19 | ASSIDDREIYEQY
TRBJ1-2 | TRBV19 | ASSISGTGVPGYT
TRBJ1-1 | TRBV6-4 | ASSQTGMTEAF
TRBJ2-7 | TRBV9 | ASSVRSGTFHEQY
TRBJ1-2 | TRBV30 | AWTPDRGLVGYT
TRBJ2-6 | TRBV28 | ASSLPDFSGANVLT
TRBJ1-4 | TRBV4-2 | ASSQDPQGRSGAPNEKLF
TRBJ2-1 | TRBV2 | ASRITSGGAGEQF
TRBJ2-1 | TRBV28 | ASSPFIGGAFREQF
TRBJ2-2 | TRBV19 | ASSIHESRNTGELF
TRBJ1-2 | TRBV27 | ASSSTPTGHYGYT
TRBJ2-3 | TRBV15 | ATSRDQGATDTQY
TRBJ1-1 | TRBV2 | ASRDRGRKPEAF
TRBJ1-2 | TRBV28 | ASSTLTDYGYT
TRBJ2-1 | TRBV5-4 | ASSIRDRGYNEQF
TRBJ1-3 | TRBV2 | ASTTVSGNTIY
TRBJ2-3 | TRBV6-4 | ASSDSRGGSDTQY
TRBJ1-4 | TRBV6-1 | ASSDTGGYNEKLF
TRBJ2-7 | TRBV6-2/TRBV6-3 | ASSTTIYEQY
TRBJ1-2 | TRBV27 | ASSLLGDRDGYT
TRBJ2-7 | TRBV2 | ASSDQASYEQY
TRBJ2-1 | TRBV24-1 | ATSDFGTGTDNEQF
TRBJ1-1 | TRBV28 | ASRPGQGVIAEAF
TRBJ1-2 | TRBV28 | ASSSLGETGNYGYT
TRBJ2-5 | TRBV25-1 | ASSDPSGTGETQY
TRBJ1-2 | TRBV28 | ASSLRGNNYGYT
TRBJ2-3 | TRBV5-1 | ASSVGQWTSTDTQY
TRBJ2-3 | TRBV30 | AWAVQGGTDTQY
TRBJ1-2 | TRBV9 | ASSTRDRDPYGYT
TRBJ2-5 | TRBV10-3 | AISARGRETQY
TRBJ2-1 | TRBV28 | ASSVPGAGKF
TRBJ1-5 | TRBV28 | ASSSRVGSNQPQH
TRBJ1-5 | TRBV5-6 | ASRLAVQANQPQH